The 21 T cell receptor beta chains reported below all come from one sample, sequenced in a study of blood T cell repertoires in COVID-19. Generated by immunoSEQ multiplex PCR, the TCRdb table keeps only in-frame clones and is missing some. Of about 140,000 clones in the sample, approximately 87% were seen once. The sequenced sample consisted of peripheral blood. Receptor source: a woman in her 40s with acute or convalescent COVID-19.

This sequence joins TRBV7-3 and TRBJ1-1, with unresolved D. Trimming shortened V by 0 bases and J by 3 bases, and 5 bases separated the two germline ends. The CDR3 is made up of 13 amino acids. Germline loops: CDR1 SGHTA, CDR2 FQGTGA. CDR3 sequence (DNA): TGTGCCAGCAGCTTAACGAGTGACACTGAAGCTTTCTTT. Protein: CASSLTSDTEAFF.

Only a few counts were recorded for this clone. The gene calls are TRBV20-1 and TRBJ1-2; D remains ambiguous. This CDR3 has 11 amino acids. Germline-derived CDR1 and CDR2 are DFQATT and SNEGSKA (reference sequence). V dropped 1 base and J dropped 12 bases, with 12 bases sitting between them. DNA of the CDR3: TGCAGTGCTAGAGCCACGTCTACCCACACCTTC. Translation gives CSARATSTHTF.

The J gene is TRBJ1-1, the V gene TRBV6-2 or TRBV6-3; 8 bases are a match to TRBD1. Germline V lookup: CDR1 MNHEY, CDR2 SVGEGT. This CDR3 has 19 amino acids. V lost 0 bases and J lost 0; bases outside the gene matches: 12. CDR3 sequence reads: CASSYSAPAGGDLNTEAFF. The CDR3 nucleotides are TGTGCCAGCAGTTACTCCGCCCCGGCAGGGGGCGACCTGAACACTGAAGCTTTCTTT.

A note on this clone: This sample includes further DNA sequences coding for the same CDR3. This chain connects TRBV7-3 to TRBJ2-2; perhaps TRBD2 as D (6 bases). Per germline, CDR1 SGHTA and CDR2 FQGTGA. The germline V and J ends were trimmed by 0 bases and 1 base, with 6 bases remaining between them. The CDR3 consists of 15 residues. The CDR3 DNA reads as TGTGCCAGCAGCTTAACGGGGGGGAACACCGGGGAGCTGTTTTTT. This translates into CASSLTGGNTGELFF.

This chain uses TRBV7-9 with TRBJ1-2, with D perhaps matching TRBD1 (5 bases). Germline values: CDR1 SEHNR, CDR2 FQNEAQ (reference sequence). The length of the CDR3 is 15 residues. The ends were cut back, 0 bases at V and 6 bases at J, with 14 bases in the middle. CDR3 in amino acids: CASSLARAGMDGYTF. The CDR3 nucleotides are TGTGCCAGCAGCTTAGCGCGAGCAGGGATGGATGGCTACACCTTC.

The V gene is TRBV19, the J gene TRBJ1-2; 7 bases align to TRBD1. CDR3 length equals 14 residues. V lost 5 bases and J lost 7; bases outside the gene matches: 10. Germline V gives CDR1 LNHDA, CDR2 SQIVND (reference sequence). The DNA of the CDR3 is TGTGCCAGTAGTGAAAGCAGGGGGATGTCTGGCTACACCTTC. As protein: CASSESRGMSGYTF.

This rearrangement joins TRBV28 to TRBJ1-6; TRBD1 is a possible D gene (5 bases). V lost 7 bases, J lost 7 bases, and 20 bases lay in between. CDR3 length: 16 residues. Germline V gene sequence: CDR1 MDHEN, CDR2 SYDVKM. CDR3 coding DNA: TGTGCCAGCACAGGACGGGGGAGCTATAGGAATTCACCCCTCCACTTT. It codes for CASTGRGSYRNSPLHF.

The chain combines TRBV19 with TRBJ2-2; D is perhaps TRBD2 (6 bases). This CDR3 spans 14 amino acids. V lost 3 bases, J lost 7 bases, and 12 bases lay in between. CDR1 and CDR2 from the germline V gene are LNHDA and SQIVND (reference sequence). The DNA of the CDR3 is TGTGCCAGTAGTATTAGGCGGGGCGGCGGGGAGCTGTTTTTT. This gives the protein CASSIRRGGGELFF.

The chain carries TRBV2 and TRBJ1-2; 7 bases are a match to TRBD1. The V gene end was trimmed by 6 bases and the J gene end by 7 bases; junction bases not matched to a gene: 17. The CDR3 is made up of 16 amino acids. Looked up from germline, CDR1 is SNHLY and CDR2 is FYNNEI. The CDR3, as DNA: TGTGCCAGCAGCGAGCCCCTAGACAGGGCGGTCAGTGGCTACACCTTC. Translation: CASSEPLDRAVSGYTF.

The chain employs TRBV7-2 and TRBJ1-5; TRBD1 aligns across 7 bases. Germline V lookup: CDR1 SGHTA, CDR2 FQGNSA. The CDR3 extends over 14 amino acids. V gave up 4 bases and J gave up 7 bases; unmatched junction bases: 7. The DNA for the CDR3 is TGTGCCAGCAGCTCCCGACAGGGAGGCCAGCCCCAGCATTTT. It encodes CASSSRQGGQPQHF.

About this clone itself: The sample contains more than one DNA sequence encoding this CDR3. The chain links TRBV19 to TRBJ2-3, with D tentatively TRBD2 (7 bases). Trimming stripped 5 bases from V and 3 bases from J, with 15 bases between. The CDR3 is 15 residues long. Germline lookup yields CDR1 LNHDA and CDR2 SQIVND (reference sequence). The CDR3 coding sequence is TGTGCCAGTAGTCCCGCAGGGGAGGGGACAGATACGCAGTATTTT. This codes for CASSPAGEGTDTQYF.

V gene TRBV18 combines with J gene TRBJ1-5; 7 bases line up with TRBD1. The J segment lost 6 bases and the V segment lost 3 bases, leaving 14 bases of the junction unmatched. CDR1 KGHSH and CDR2 LQKENI come from the germline V gene. CDR3 length: 17 amino acids. This CDR3 reads CASSPQTGTERGQPQHF. Written as DNA, the CDR3 is TGTGCCAGCTCACCGCAAACCGGGACAGAAAGAGGTCAGCCCCAGCATTTT.

The V call is TRBV20-1, the J call TRBJ1-2; a weak D match, TRBD1 (5 bases). CDR1 is DFQATT and CDR2 is SNEGSKA in the germline V gene (reference sequence). The CDR3 sequence is 14 residues long. V lost 3 bases, J lost 3 bases, and 14 bases lay in between. The CDR3 DNA sequence: TGCAGTGCTAGTGGGGACTCACACCACTATGGCTACACCTTC. Its protein is CSASGDSHHYGYTF.

The chain joins TRBV19 to TRBJ1-1; tentative D call: TRBD1 (6 bases). Trimming left V 6 bases short and J 4 bases short, with 12 bases between. There are 13 residues in the CDR3. The germline CDR1 and CDR2 sequences are LNHDA and SQIVND (reference sequence). The DNA for the CDR3 is TGTGCCAGTAGGATACAGGGTCCCACTGAAGCTTTCTTT. Translated, it gives CASRIQGPTEAFF.

V usage is TRBV19 and J usage is TRBJ2-3; 9 bases are a match to TRBD1. Per germline, CDR1 LNHDA and CDR2 SQIVND (reference sequence). This CDR3 region has 17 residues. V lost 1 base and J lost 2; bases outside the gene matches: 7. CDR3 sequence reads: CASSIVGTGPPTDTQYF. CDR3 nucleotide sequence: TGTGCCAGTAGTATAGTGGGGACAGGGCCACCCACAGATACGCAGTATTTT. Combining the CDR3 with reference TRBV19 and TRBJ2-3 gives the whole variable domain DGGITQSPKYLFRKEGQNVTLSCEQNLNHDAMYWYRQDPGQGLRLIYYSQIVNDFQKGDIAEGYSVSREKKESFPLTVTSAQKNPTAFYLCASSIVGTGPPTDTQYFGPGTRLTVL.

This chain joins TRBV6-5 and TRBJ1-5; 8 bases fit TRBD1. Germline lookup yields CDR1 MNHEY and CDR2 SVGAGI. V shed 8 bases, J shed 3 bases, and the junction held 9 bases outside the gene matches. The CDR3 spans 15 residues. The CDR3 DNA follows: TGTGCCAGCCGATTGACAGGGGCGCTCAATCAGCCCCAGCATTTT. Amino acid sequence: CASRLTGALNQPQHF.

The chain employs TRBV3-1 (or the pseudogene TRBV3-2) and TRBJ1-3, with D possibly TRBD1 on 5 matching bases. Germline lookup yields CDR1 LGHDT and CDR2 YNNKEL (reference sequence). Trimming took 1 base from V and 3 from J, leaving 13 bases between them. The CDR3 covers 16 residues. The CDR3 here is CASSQASWGGGNTIYF. CDR3 nucleotide sequence: TGTGCCAGCAGCCAAGCTTCTTGGGGCGGTGGAAACACCATATATTTT.

This clone came up once. J is TRBJ1-2 and V is TRBV18; D is ambiguous. Trimming left V 3 bases short and J 4 bases short, with 6 bases between. The CDR3 covers 12 residues. Per germline, CDR1 KGHSH and CDR2 LQKENI. The CDR3 is CASSPGPYGYTF. The CDR3 DNA reads TGTGCCAGCTCACCGGGCCCCTATGGCTACACCTTC.

The chain employs TRBV5-4 and TRBJ2-5; D perhaps matches TRBD1 (6 bases). The V gene's germline CDR1 is SGHNT and CDR2 YYREEE (reference sequence). V was trimmed by 5 bases and J by 5 bases, leaving 22 bases between them. The CDR3 loop spans 16 amino acids. CDR3 sequence: CASRGRGKLETETQYF. CDR3 in DNA: TGTGCCAGCAGGGGTAGGGGGAAACTAGAGACGGAGACCCAGTACTTC.

The gene calls are TRBV27 and TRBJ1-2; TRBD1 might be the D (6 bases). Trimming removed 6 bases at V and 8 bases at J, with 22 bases between. The germline V gene encodes CDR1 MNHEY and CDR2 SMNVEV (reference sequence). The CDR3 loop spans 15 amino acids. CDR3 sequence (DNA): TGTGCCAGCAGCCCCTTCAGGGACACTACGGAAGGCTACACCTTC. Encoded protein: CASSPFRDTTEGYTF.

This clone was observed a few times. The chain is built from TRBV7-9 and TRBJ1-1, with D unclear. Trimming removed 1 base from V and 4 bases from J, with 19 bases in between. The length of the CDR3 is 17 residues. Germline V lookup: CDR1 SEHNR, CDR2 FQNEAQ (reference sequence). The CDR3 DNA sequence: TGTGCCAGCAGCTTAGTGCCCCCTTTACCAGGAGGCACTGAAGCTTTCTTT. Amino acid sequence: CASSLVPPLPGGTEAFF.